The clone carrying this T cell receptor beta chain was seen a few times. The antigen remains undetermined. This sample was taken from a study of breast tumors, draining lymph nodes, adjacent tissues. General observations from the study: Tumor T cell lymph node origin was a supported hypothesis, not proven. Tumor repertoires ranked between lymph nodes and nontumor tissue in diversity, with V and J gene preferences.

Axillary draining lymph nodes of breast cancer patients supplied the node samples. In TCRdb, the multiplex PCR reads were re-called with MiXCR into one record per CDR3 protein. The table lists 290,000 or so distinct CDR3 sequences, 30% to 35% of them singletons, with about 1.2% in the top ten. Germline loops: CDR1 LGHDT, CDR2 YNNKEL (reference sequence). The CDR3 runs 16 residues. J lost 0 bases, V lost 3 bases, and 5 bases had no gene match. V and J are TRBV3-1 and TRBJ2-3; 8 bases are a match to TRBD2. Sequenced input: axillary lymph node tissue. The source is a female donor with breast cancer. Some clones in this sample may be carry-over from other donors' samples. CDR3 nucleotide sequence: TGTGCCAGCAGCCATACTAGCGGAGATAGCACAGATACGCAGTATTTT. Residues: CASSHTSGDSTDTQYF.